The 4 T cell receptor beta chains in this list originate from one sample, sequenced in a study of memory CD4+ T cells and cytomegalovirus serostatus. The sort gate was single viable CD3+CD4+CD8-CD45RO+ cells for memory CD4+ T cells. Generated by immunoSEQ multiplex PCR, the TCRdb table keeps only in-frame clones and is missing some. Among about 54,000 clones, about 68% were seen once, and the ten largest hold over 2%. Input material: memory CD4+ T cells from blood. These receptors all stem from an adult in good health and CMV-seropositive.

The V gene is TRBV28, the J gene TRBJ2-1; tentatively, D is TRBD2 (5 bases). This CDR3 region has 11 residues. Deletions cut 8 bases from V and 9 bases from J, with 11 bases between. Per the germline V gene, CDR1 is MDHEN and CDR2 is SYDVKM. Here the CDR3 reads CASEIRGEQFF. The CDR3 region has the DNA TGTGCCAGCGAAATCCGGGGTGAGCAGTTCTTC.

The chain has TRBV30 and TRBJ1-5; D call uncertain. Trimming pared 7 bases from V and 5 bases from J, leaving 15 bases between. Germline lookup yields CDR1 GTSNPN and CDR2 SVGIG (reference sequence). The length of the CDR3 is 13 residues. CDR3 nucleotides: TGTGCCTTCGCCAAGGGTGGAGATCAGCCCCAGCATTTT. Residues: CAFAKGGDQPQHF.

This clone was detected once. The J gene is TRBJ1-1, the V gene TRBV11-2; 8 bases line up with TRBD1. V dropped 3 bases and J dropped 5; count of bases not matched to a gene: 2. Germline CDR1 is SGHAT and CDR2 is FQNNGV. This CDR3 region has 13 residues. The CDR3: CASSFQGATEAFF. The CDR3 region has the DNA TGTGCCAGCAGCTTTCAGGGGGCGACTGAAGCTTTCTTT.

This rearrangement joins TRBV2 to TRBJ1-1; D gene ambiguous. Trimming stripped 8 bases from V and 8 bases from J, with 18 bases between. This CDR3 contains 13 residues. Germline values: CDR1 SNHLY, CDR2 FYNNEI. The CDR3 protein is CASLSTVLVEAFF. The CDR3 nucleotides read TGTGCCAGCCTTTCGACGGTCCTCGTGGAAGCTTTCTTT.